The 26 T cell receptor beta chains below were found in one sample sequenced in a study of cytomegalovirus exposure and HLA in healthy donors (dated 2017 in TCRdb). Receptor libraries were prepared by the immunoSEQ multiplex PCR assay. For the multiplex PCR, a mixture combining 60 forward primers for TCR Vbeta segments and 13 reverse primers for TCR Jbeta segments was used. TCRdb re-hosts the immuneACCESS table, in-frame sequences only. Its copies lack some clones; in the studies checked, an unresolved V gene accounts for under half of them, and the cause for the rest is not known. In all, the sample holds 110,000 to 150,000 clones, and around three quarters of those were seen once. Under 2% of the sample is held by the ten biggest clonotypes. The material sequenced was PBMCs. The receptors were gathered from a woman in her thirties or forties in good health and CMV-seronegative.

This chain connects TRBV2 to TRBJ1-1, with D possibly being TRBD1 (6 bases). This CDR3 has 13 amino acids. V dropped 7 bases and J dropped 1 base, with 10 bases sitting between them. Germline V gene lookup returns CDR1 SNHLY and CDR2 FYNNEI. CDR3 region: CASTGEWNTEAFF. The CDR3 nucleotides are TGTGCCAGCACAGGGGAGTGGAACACTGAAGCTTTCTTT.

This clone was picked up a small number of times. This chain uses TRBV4-2 with TRBJ2-1; 8 nucleotides match TRBD2. This CDR3 has 16 amino acids. The germline CDR1 and CDR2 sequences are LGHNA and YNFKEQ. With V trimmed by 5 bases and J by 0 bases, 6 bases remained unmatched. The CDR3: CASSKIAGSSYNEQFF. In nucleotides, the CDR3 is TGTGCCAGCAGCAAAATAGCGGGGAGCTCCTACAATGAGCAGTTCTTC.

This chain links TRBV27 with TRBJ1-2; D is possibly TRBD1 (6 bases). Trimming pared 4 bases from V and 6 bases from J, leaving 15 bases between. The CDR3 sequence is 14 residues long. Per germline, CDR1 MNHEY and CDR2 SMNVEV (reference sequence). CDR3 sequence: CASSSPRGRNGYTF. The CDR3 DNA sequence: TGTGCCAGCAGTTCCCCGCGGGGGCGGAATGGCTACACCTTC.

The chain joins TRBV6-1 to TRBJ1-1; D is unclear. There are 15 residues in the CDR3. Per germline, CDR1 MNHNS and CDR2 SASEGT. V lost 0 bases and J 3 bases, leaving 11 bases between the germline ends. CDR3 residues: CASSEARGYYTEAFF. The CDR3 DNA reads TGTGCCAGCAGTGAAGCACGCGGCTATTACACTGAAGCTTTCTTT.

The table lists this clone with a count of one. This chain joins TRBV21-1 and TRBJ1-1; the table gives TRBD1 as D, unverified against the DNA. TRBV21-1 is recorded as a pseudogene. There are 16 residues in the CDR3. CDR3 residues: CASRPRDRDQKAEAFF. The DNA for the CDR3 is TGTGCCAGCAGACCCCGGGACAGGGACCAGAAGGCTGAAGCTTTCTTT.

The rearrangement uses TRBV7-9 and TRBJ2-7; 7 bases are shared with TRBD2. The CDR3 is 15 amino acids. CDR1 is SEHNR, CDR2 FQNEAQ, per germline (reference sequence). Unmatched junction bases numbered 9, after V lost 2 bases and J lost 5 bases. CDR3 coding DNA: TGTGCCAGCAGCTTATCGGGACTACCTCTAGACGAGCAGTACTTC. Amino acids: CASSLSGLPLDEQYF.

J is TRBJ2-3 and V is TRBV28, with D perhaps TRBD2 (5 bases). The CDR3 is made up of 14 amino acids. V lost 8 bases, J lost 1 base, and 13 bases lay in between. Germline V gene data show CDR1 as MDHEN and CDR2 as SYDVKM. The CDR3 loop is CASPPRGGTDTQYF. In nucleotides, the CDR3 is TGTGCCAGCCCCCCACGGGGAGGCACAGATACGCAGTATTTT.

In its sample, this clone was seen a few times. The chain links TRBV7-9 to TRBJ1-1; D remains unclear. CDR1 and CDR2 from the germline V gene are SEHNR and FQNEAQ (reference sequence). Between the trimmed V and J ends, which lost 6 bases and 7 bases, there was a span of 15 bases. This CDR3 is built from 13 residues. The CDR3 DNA follows: TGTGCCAGCAGGCCCAGCGGGCTAAATGAAGCTTTCTTT. Translation gives CASRPSGLNEAFF.

The chain is built from TRBV6-5 and TRBJ2-7; 9 nucleotides match TRBD1. CDR3 length: 16 residues. V trimming: 0 bases; J trimming: 2 bases; junction bases outside the gene matches: 5. The V gene's germline CDR1 is MNHEY and CDR2 SVGAGI. The CDR3 spells CASSYSGTGFPYEQYF. In nucleotides, the CDR3 is TGTGCCAGCAGTTACTCTGGGACAGGGTTTCCCTACGAGCAGTACTTC.

J is TRBJ2-4 and V is TRBV27, with a possible D match to TRBD2 (5 bases). Between the trimmed V and J ends, which lost 4 bases and 0 bases, there was a span of 10 bases. The germline V gene encodes CDR1 MNHEY and CDR2 SMNVEV (reference sequence). CDR3 length: 15 amino acids. The CDR3 spells CASSSLAGAKNIQYF. The CDR3 bases are TGTGCCAGCAGTTCCCTCGCGGGAGCCAAAAACATTCAGTACTTC.

The chain recombines TRBV7-9 with TRBJ2-1, with D tentatively TRBD2 (6 bases). The V gene lost 5 bases and the J gene lost 14 bases, with 19 bases spanning the gap. Germline V lookup: CDR1 SEHNR, CDR2 FQNEAQ (reference sequence). The CDR3 contains 13 residues. The CDR3, as DNA: TGTGCCAGCAGCCTAACAGGAGGGGAACCTGAGTTCTTC. Its protein product is CASSLTGGEPEFF.

The chain couples TRBV14 to TRBJ1-2; tentative D call: TRBD1 (6 bases). Germline CDR1 is SGHDN and CDR2 is FVKESK. The CDR3 covers 14 residues. Trimming took off 5 bases at V and 3 bases at J, with 13 bases between the two ends. CDR3 DNA sequence: TGTGCCAGCAGCTTACAGGGATTTTACTATGGCTACACCTTC. As protein: CASSLQGFYYGYTF.

The chain employs TRBV11-2 and TRBJ2-1, with unresolved D. Trimming shortened V by 0 bases and J by 6 bases, and 9 bases separated the two germline ends. CDR3 length: 14 residues. The V gene's germline CDR1 is SGHAT and CDR2 FQNNGV. Here the CDR3 reads CASSLEIQRNEQFF. The CDR3, as DNA: TGTGCCAGCAGCTTAGAGATACAACGCAATGAGCAGTTCTTC.

This clone has only a few counts. The chain recombines TRBV19 with TRBJ1-1; 7 bases agree with TRBD1. The CDR3 length is 17 residues. V gave up 1 base and J gave up 1 base; unmatched junction bases: 9. CDR1 and CDR2 (germline): LNHDA, SQIVND (reference sequence). The CDR3 nucleotides are TGTGCCAGTAGTATAGGGATGACAGGGAACACGAACACTGAAGCTTTCTTT. Encoded protein: CASSIGMTGNTNTEAFF.

The chain uses TRBV2 and TRBJ1-1, with a weak D call TRBD1 (5 bases). V shed 7 bases and J shed 5 bases, with 17 bases lying between them. Germline V CDR1 and CDR2: SNHLY, FYNNEI. The CDR3 runs to 14 residues. CDR3: CASTQGDSETEAFF. The CDR3 DNA sequence: TGTGCCAGCACTCAAGGGGATTCCGAGACTGAAGCTTTCTTT.

The J gene is TRBJ1-1, the V gene TRBV29-1; D is uncertain. The germline CDR1 and CDR2 sequences are SQVTM and ANQGSEA. The ends were cut back, 4 bases at V and 0 bases at J, with 9 bases in the middle. This CDR3 is built from 13 residues. The CDR3 region has the DNA TGCAGCGTTGCCGCTAACCTGAACACTGAAGCTTTCTTT. Translating it yields CSVAANLNTEAFF.

The V and J genes are TRBV5-1 and TRBJ2-7; no clear D gene. The CDR3 extends over 15 amino acids. Per germline, CDR1 SGHRS and CDR2 YFSETQ. Trimming left V 4 bases short and J 6 bases short, with 20 bases between. CDR3 sequence (DNA): TGCGCCAGCAGCCTCGTATTTGCCGCAGCGTCCGAGCAGTACTTC. It is translated as CASSLVFAAASEQYF.

This rearrangement joins TRBV5-1 to TRBJ1-4, with 8 nucleotides matching TRBD1. After removal of 4 bases from V and 1 base from J, the junction contained 6 bases not matched to a gene. This CDR3 has 16 residues. CDR1 is SGHRS and CDR2 is YFSETQ in the germline V gene. For the CDR3, the DNA is TGCGCCAGCAGCAGAGACAGGGGCGGAACTAATGAAAAACTGTTTTTT. It is translated as CASSRDRGGTNEKLFF.

The chain is built from TRBV5-1 and TRBJ2-5, with 9 bases matching TRBD1. V lost 4 bases, J lost 4 bases, and 8 bases stayed unmatched. The CDR3 extends over 15 amino acids. Looked up from germline, CDR1 is SGHRS and CDR2 is YFSETQ. CDR3 nucleotide sequence: TGCGCCAGCAGCCGAGACAGGGGGGTGGGAGAGACCCAGTACTTC. Residues: CASSRDRGVGETQYF. Complete variable domain (other parts from reference TRBV5-1 and TRBJ2-5): KAGVTQTPRYLIKTRGQQVTLSCSPISGHRSVSWYQQTPGQGLQFLFEYFSETQRNKGNFPGRFSGRQFSNSRSEMNVSTLELGDSALYLCASSRDRGVGETQYFGPGTRLLVL.

The chain uses TRBV5-1 and TRBJ1-4, with unresolved D. Germline CDR1 SGHRS, CDR2 YFSETQ. The V gene lost 2 bases and the J gene lost 6 bases, with 11 bases spanning the gap. The length of the CDR3 is 14 residues. CDR3 sequence: CASSLRGRDEKLFF. The CDR3 nucleotides read TGCGCCAGCAGCTTAAGAGGGCGCGATGAAAAACTGTTTTTT.

This chain links TRBV2 with TRBJ2-1, with TRBD2 matching over 7 bases. V gave up 1 base and J gave up 3 bases; unmatched junction bases: 12. Germline V CDR1 and CDR2: SNHLY, FYNNEI. This CDR3 comprises 18 residues. The CDR3 spells CASSEVGLWGGNYNEQFF. In nucleotides, the CDR3 is TGTGCCAGCAGTGAAGTGGGGTTATGGGGGGGGAACTACAATGAGCAGTTCTTC.

V gene TRBV29-1 combines with J gene TRBJ1-2; possible D gene TRBD1, 5 bases. Germline assignment: CDR1 SQVTM and CDR2 ANQGSEA. The CDR3 extends over 13 amino acids. V was cut by 4 bases and J by 4 bases, with 13 bases left in between. The CDR3 sequence is CSVARGMSYGYTF. In nucleotides, the CDR3 is TGCAGCGTTGCTCGGGGGATGAGCTATGGCTACACCTTC.

This clone occurred a few times. This chain connects TRBV30 to TRBJ1-1; no definite D call. Germline CDR1 and CDR2: GTSNPN and SVGIG (reference sequence). This CDR3 comprises 16 residues. Trimming shortened V by 5 bases and J by 1 base, and 20 bases separated the two germline ends. The CDR3 spells CAWDAWGGDRNTEAFF. In DNA form, the CDR3 reads TGTGCCTGGGACGCGTGGGGAGGAGATAGGAACACTGAAGCTTTCTTT.

The V gene is TRBV5-4, the J gene TRBJ2-5; 9 bases agree with TRBD1. TRBJ2-7 matches the DNA end more closely, so the J call is doubtful. The CDR3 length is 15 residues. CDR1 SGHNT and CDR2 YYREEE come from the germline V gene (reference sequence). CDR3 DNA sequence: TGTGCCAGCAGCTTCACCGGGACAGGGACCTACGAGCAGTACTTC. This sequence encodes CASSFTGTGTYEQYF.

The chain carries TRBV30 and TRBJ1-1; D might be TRBD1 (5 bases). CDR1 is GTSNPN, CDR2 SVGIG, per germline (reference sequence). The CDR3 consists of 17 residues. The V and J ends lost 0 bases and 0 bases respectively, with 17 bases between them. The CDR3 protein is CAWSVHDSLSMNTEAFF. CDR3 nucleotide sequence: TGTGCCTGGAGTGTACATGACAGCCTCAGCATGAACACTGAAGCTTTCTTT. Using reference TRBV30 and TRBJ1-1 for the parts outside the CDR3, the full variable domain is SQTIHQWPATLVQPVGSPLSLECTVEGTSNPNLYWYRQAAGRGLQLLFYSVGIGQISSEVPQNLSASRPQDRQFILSSKKLLLSDSGFYLCAWSVHDSLSMNTEAFFGQGTRLTVV.

This clone was counted a single time. One end of the junction is discordant with germline, which a read error may explain. This chain connects TRBV7-9 to TRBJ2-7, with 12 positions matching TRBD2. This CDR3 spans 16 amino acids. The germline V gene has CDR1 SEHNR and CDR2 FQNEAQ (reference sequence). In DNA form, the CDR3 reads TGTTCCAGCAGCCTACGGACTAGCGGGAAAAGCTACGAGCAGTACTTC. This sequence encodes CSSSLRTSGKSYEQYF.